The TCR beta chain under discussion was sequenced for a study of beta chain features in type 1 diabetes. Overall study findings and caveats: Shorter TCRB CDR3s, moderately but significantly so, marked every one of the four CD4+ subsets in Type 1 diabetes patients.

Expressed TCRB transcripts got sequenced, as all isolated RNA was reverse transcribed. An average of about 3.5 million reads was obtained for naive, central memory and regulatory T cell samples. This table comes from immunoSEQ multiplex PCR, and its TCRdb copy is limited to in-frame clones, with some not included. The sample has over 650,000 clones, around 15% seen once. About this clone: The antigen remains undetermined.

Germline-derived CDR1 and CDR2 are MNHNY and SVGAGI (reference sequence). The junction had 8 bases not matched to a gene; V was cut back by 8 bases and J by 3 bases. The CDR3 loop spans 15 amino acids. The genes are TRBV6-6 and TRBJ1-5; 9 bases map to TRBD1. This clonotype was obtained from a man between 18 and 29 years old with type 1 diabetes. Sequencing used naive CD4+ T cells from blood. This chain's CDR3 is CASHYRGLNNQPQHF. In nucleotides, the CDR3 is TGTGCCAGCCATTACAGGGGGCTGAACAATCAGCCCCAGCATTTT.